This T cell receptor (beta chain) emerged from a study of technical replicates of blood from a few donors. CDR1 and CDR2 from the germline V gene are SGHNT and YENEEA. The trim removed 4 bases at V and 0 bases at J, leaving 9 bases unmatched. This CDR3 has 16 residues. Profiled with immunoSEQ multiplex PCR; TCRdb holds only in-frame clones, not every one. The repertoire holds fewer than 90,000 clones, with just under 95% as singletons. V gene TRBV11-3 combines with J gene TRBJ2-7; 7 positions match TRBD1. The sample comprised T cells isolated from PBMCs. The receptor was derived from a human donor in good health. The CDR3 region is CASSSIGQENSYEQYF. The CDR3 DNA reads as TGTGCCAGCAGCTCAATCGGACAGGAGAACTCCTACGAGCAGTACTTC.